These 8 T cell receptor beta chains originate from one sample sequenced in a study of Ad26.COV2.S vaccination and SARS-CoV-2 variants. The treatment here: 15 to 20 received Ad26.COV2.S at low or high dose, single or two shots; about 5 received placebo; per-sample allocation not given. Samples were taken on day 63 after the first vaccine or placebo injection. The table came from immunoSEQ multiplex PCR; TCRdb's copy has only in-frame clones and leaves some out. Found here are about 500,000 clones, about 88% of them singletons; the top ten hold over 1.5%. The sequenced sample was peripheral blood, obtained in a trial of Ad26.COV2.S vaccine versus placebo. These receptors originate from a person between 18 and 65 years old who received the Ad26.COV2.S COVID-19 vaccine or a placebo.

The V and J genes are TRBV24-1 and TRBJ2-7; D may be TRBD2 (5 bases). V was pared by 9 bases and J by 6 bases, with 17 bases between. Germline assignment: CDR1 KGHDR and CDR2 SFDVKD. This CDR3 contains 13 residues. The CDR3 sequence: CATADGGSIEQYF. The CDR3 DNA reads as TGTGCCACCGCCGATGGTGGGAGCATCGAGCAGTACTTC.

In DNA form, the CDR3 reads TGTGCCAGTAGTATATCTCTTTACACTGAAGCTTTCTTT. It translates to CASSISLYTEAFF. J is TRBJ1-1 and V is TRBV19; no clear D gene. V was clipped by 2 bases and J by 3 bases, with 7 bases between them. CDR1 LNHDA and CDR2 SQIVND come from the germline V gene (reference sequence). CDR3 length: 13 amino acids. The variable domain in full, completed from reference TRBV19 and TRBJ1-1, reads DGGITQSPKYLFRKEGQNVTLSCEQNLNHDAMYWYRQDPGQGLRLIYYSQIVNDFQKGDIAEGYSVSREKKESFPLTVTSAQKNPTAFYLCASSISLYTEAFFGQGTRLTVV.

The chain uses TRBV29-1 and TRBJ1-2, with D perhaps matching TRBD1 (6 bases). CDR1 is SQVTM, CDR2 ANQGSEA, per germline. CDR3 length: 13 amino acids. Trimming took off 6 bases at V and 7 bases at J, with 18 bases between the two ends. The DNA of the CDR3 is TGCAGCGTCGCTGTCGACAGGAGGCTTGGCTACACCTTC. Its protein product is CSVAVDRRLGYTF.

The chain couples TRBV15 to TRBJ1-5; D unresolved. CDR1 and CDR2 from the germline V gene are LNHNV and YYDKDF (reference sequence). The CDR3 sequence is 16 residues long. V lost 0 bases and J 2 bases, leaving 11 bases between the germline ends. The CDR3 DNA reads TGTGCCACCAGCAGAGATAGAGGGTTGGGCAATCAGCCCCAGCATTTT. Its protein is CATSRDRGLGNQPQHF.

CDR3 nucleotide sequence: TGTGCCAGCAGCTTAGGTCTAGTCTGGAATGAGCAGTTCTTC. Protein: CASSLGLVWNEQFF. This chain connects TRBV7-2 to TRBJ2-1; D gene uncertain. Germline V gene lookup returns CDR1 SGHTA and CDR2 FQGNSA. Trimming left V 1 base short and J 7 bases short, with 11 bases between. The CDR3 extends over 14 amino acids.

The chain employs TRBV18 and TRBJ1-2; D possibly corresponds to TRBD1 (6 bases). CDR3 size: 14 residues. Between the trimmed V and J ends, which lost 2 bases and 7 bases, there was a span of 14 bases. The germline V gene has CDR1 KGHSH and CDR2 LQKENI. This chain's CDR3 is CASSPWAGEAGYTF. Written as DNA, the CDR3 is TGTGCCAGCTCACCATGGGCAGGGGAAGCTGGCTACACCTTC.

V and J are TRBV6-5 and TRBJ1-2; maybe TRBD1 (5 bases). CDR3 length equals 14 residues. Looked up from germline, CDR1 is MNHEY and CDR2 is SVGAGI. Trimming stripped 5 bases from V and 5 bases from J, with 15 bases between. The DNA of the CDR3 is TGTGCCAGCAGTCGTCGGGGGGGACCTTATGGCTACACCTTC. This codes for CASSRRGGPYGYTF.

The CDR3 is CASSIGQTVGYTF. Here the CDR3 DNA reads TGTGCCAGTAGTATCGGGCAGACGGTTGGCTACACCTTC. The chain couples TRBV19 to TRBJ1-2; no clear D gene. The CDR3 has 13 residues. The germline CDR1 and CDR2 sequences are LNHDA and SQIVND (reference sequence). V gave up 3 bases and J gave up 7 bases, with 12 bases separating them.